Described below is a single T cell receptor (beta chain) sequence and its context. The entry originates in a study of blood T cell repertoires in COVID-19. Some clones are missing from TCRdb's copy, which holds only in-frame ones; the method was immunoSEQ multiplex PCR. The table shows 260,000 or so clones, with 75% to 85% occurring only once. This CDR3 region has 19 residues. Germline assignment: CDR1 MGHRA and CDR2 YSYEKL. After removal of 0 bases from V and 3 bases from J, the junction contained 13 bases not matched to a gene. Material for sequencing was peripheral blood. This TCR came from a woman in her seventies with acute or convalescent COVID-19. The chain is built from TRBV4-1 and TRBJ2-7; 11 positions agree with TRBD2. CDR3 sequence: CASSQDFLAGGPFYYEQYF. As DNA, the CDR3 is TGCGCCAGCAGCCAAGATTTCCTAGCGGGGGGCCCCTTTTACTACGAGCAGTACTTC.